The clone carrying this T cell receptor beta chain was found once. Its antigen is undetermined. Germline lookup yields CDR1 MDHEN and CDR2 SYDVKM. J lost 3 bases, V lost 5 bases, and 9 bases had no gene match. CDR3 length equals 16 residues. The entry originates in a study of vaccination effects on CD4 cells after COVID-19. Background on the study: Each well held 1.5 million to 2.5 million PBMC cultured with about 9.1 ug/ml peptides and 8.5 to 10 IU/ml IL-2.

Clones were sequenced by immunoSEQ multiplex PCR, and TCRdb holds only the in-frame ones, with some missing. Of approximately 74,000 clones listed, approximately 73% are singletons. The culture ran for nine to eleven days, and then CD4+ T cells were isolated. Each participant received a vaccine that was either BNT162b2 or mRNA-1273, given as two doses. This specimen consisted of CD4+ T cells from PBMCs cultured without peptide, obtained after COVID-19 vaccination. The chain combines TRBV28 with TRBJ2-4; TRBD1 matches at 8 bases. The sequence came from a human donor who received a COVID-19 vaccine. CDR3 residues: CASSPWTGYDKNIQYF. The CDR3 nucleotides are TGTGCCAGCAGTCCATGGACAGGGTATGACAAAAACATTCAGTACTTC.